The 8 T cell receptor beta chains given below trace back to one sample, sequenced in a study of T-cell reconstitution after alpha-beta-depleted transplantation in children. Unique molecular identifiers were built into the TCRbeta library. TCRdb analysed the PCR reads with MiXCR anew, one entry per CDR3 protein. The sample holds about 610,000 distinct CDR3 sequences; 10% are singletons and the top ten take approximately 4.1%. The sample was PBMCs from the stem cell graft donor, taken from the stem cell graft. Source of these receptors: a human donor who donated a stem cell graft to a child with acute myeloid leukemia.

This clonotype was picked up a small number of times. The chain employs TRBV7-9 and TRBJ2-1, with D possibly being TRBD2 (6 bases). The CDR3 is made up of 14 amino acids. With 0 bases removed from V and 10 bases from J, the gap between germline ends came to 13 bases. Germline CDR1 is SEHNR and CDR2 is FQNEAQ (reference sequence). The CDR3 loop reads CASSLAHGDWEQFF. CDR3 nucleotide sequence: TGTGCCAGCAGCTTAGCGCACGGGGACTGGGAGCAGTTCTTC.

The chain carries TRBV7-2 and TRBJ2-1, with D unclear. The V gene's germline CDR1 is SGHTA and CDR2 FQGNSA. The CDR3 extends over 17 amino acids. V gave up 5 bases and J gave up 2 bases, with 19 bases separating them. CDR3 DNA: TGTGCCAGCAGCCCCCCGGGTGGTGGGTGGGCCTACAATGAGCAGTTCTTC. Amino acids: CASSPPGGGWAYNEQFF.

This clonotype was counted at least ten times. J is TRBJ2-3 and V is TRBV20-1; TRBD2 matches at 8 bases. The ends lost 2 bases at V and 3 bases at J; junction bases unmatched: 1. Germline V gene data show CDR1 as DFQATT and CDR2 as SNEGSKA (reference sequence). The CDR3 has 13 residues. DNA of the CDR3: TGCAGTGCTAGACGGGGGGGAACAGATACGCAGTATTTT. It specifies CSARRGGTDTQYF.

This clonotype was observed at least ten times. The rearrangement joins TRBV27 to TRBJ2-7; 8 bases are a match to TRBD1. There are 15 residues in the CDR3. V trimming: 5 bases; J trimming: 0 bases; junction bases outside the gene matches: 6. Germline CDR1 MNHEY, CDR2 SMNVEV (reference sequence). CDR3 in DNA: TGTGCCAGCAGTGACGGGACAGGTCACTCCTACGAGCAGTACTTC. It yields the protein CASSDGTGHSYEQYF.

The genes are TRBV27 and TRBJ1-2; D not resolved. The V end was cut by 2 bases, the J end by 7 bases, with 11 bases between. This CDR3 comprises 13 residues. Germline CDR1 and CDR2: MNHEY and SMNVEV (reference sequence). The CDR3 protein is CASSLLGYFGYTF. The CDR3 DNA follows: TGTGCCAGCAGTTTACTGGGTTATTTTGGCTACACCTTC.

A note on this clonotype: A much larger clone is a single base away; this may be a read error. The chain couples TRBV7-2 to TRBJ2-2; the D is unclear. V lost 2 bases, J lost 8 bases, and 12 bases lay in between. Germline loops: CDR1 SGHTA, CDR2 FQGNSA. The CDR3 has 14 amino acids. The CDR3, as DNA: TGTGCCAGCAGCTTACTCCCCCTAACTGGGGAGCTGTTTTTT. Translation: CASSLLPLTGELFF. Drawing the rest from reference TRBV7-2 and TRBJ2-2, the complete variable domain is GAGVSQSPSNKVTEKGKDVELRCDPISGHTALYWYRQSLGQGLEFLIYFQGNSAPDKSGLPSDRFSAERTGGSVSTLTIQRTQQEDSAVYLCASSLLPLTGELFFGEGSRLTVL.

There are a few counts of this clonotype. The J gene is TRBJ2-1, the V gene TRBV20-1; tentative D call: TRBD2 (5 bases). CDR1 DFQATT and CDR2 SNEGSKA come from the germline V gene (reference sequence). The CDR3 runs to 16 residues. The V end lost 0 bases, the J end lost 0 bases, and 12 bases lay between the germline ends. DNA for the CDR3: TGCAGTGCTAGAGATCCCCGGGGTCGCTCCTACAATGAGCAGTTCTTC. Its translation is CSARDPRGRSYNEQFF.

This clonotype has a count of ten or more. The gene calls are TRBV20-1 and TRBJ2-1; 10 nucleotides line up with TRBD2. Germline CDR1 DFQATT, CDR2 SNEGSKA (reference sequence). Unmatched junction bases numbered 8, after V lost 5 bases and J lost 7 bases. CDR3 length: 14 residues. The CDR3 nucleotides read TGCAGTGCTTTCGCACTAGCGGGGACTAATGAGCAGTTCTTC. This gives the protein CSAFALAGTNEQFF.